This TCR beta chain comes out of a study of STAT5B mutations in CD4+ large granular lymphocyte leukemia (dated by TCRdb to the early 2020s). Regarding the study in general: Among healthy controls, the CDR3 'QG' motif was associated with a particular HLA allele. TCRbeta repertoires of CD4+ T-cell large granular lymphocyte leukemia patients were compared with those of healthy blood donors. Flow cytometry performed on FACSCanto II or FACSVerse showed that the purified fractions had more than 95% purity among lymphocytes.

The healthy control group was made up of 30 to 45 blood donors, and the Finnish Red Cross blood service supplied their buffy coats. All TCR-sequenced material derived from peripheral blood: patient blood samples and healthy donor buffy coats. Ficoll-Hypaque gradient centrifugation was used to isolate peripheral blood mononuclear cells. Magnetic purification was used to isolate CD4+ cells from the buffy coats of the healthy controls. The Gentra Puregene Cell and Tissue kit was used to extract genomic DNA, and a Qubit 2.0 fluorometer was used to measure the amount of genomic DNA. Overall study results and their limits: Data were not HLA-matched; higher clonality in CD4+ versus CD8+ T-LGLL could reflect the relatively small sample size. Each patient's main leukemic clonotypes were private, but approximately 25% of these clonotypes showed up at low frequency in the non-leukemic repertoires of other patients. Enrichment of TRBV06-family usage was observed among the top patient clones (8/27) relative to healthy controls (2/35). Greater clonality appeared to be present in CD4-sorted patient repertoires than in healthy CD4+ repertoires, and the difference was retained after the putative leukemic clones were removed.

To note about this clone: Its binding antigen is unknown. Per-base qualities were not stored, and no clone one base away is much larger.

Measured from the cysteine to the phenylalanine, the CDR3 is 14 residues long. Only CDR3 DNA is held: 42 bases, read in frame from base 1. The germline V gene gives CDR1 as SGHRS and CDR2 as YFSETQ. V and J lose 0 bases and 3 bases, and a span of 10 bases separates them. The immunoSEQ assay at survey resolution was applied to genomic DNA for sequencing of TCRbeta rearrangements. In the original analysis: In the TCR sequencing data, the lowest productive clonotype frequency that could be detected was 2.59 x 10-5. Only productive TCRbeta rearrangements, defined as complete and in-frame sequences, were included in the analyses. The clonality of each sample was calculated as Simpson clonality in the immunoSEQ Analyzer version 3.0. Clones were binned by frequency as very rare, small, medium, large (1-20%) or hyperexpanded (>20%). Generation probabilities were estimated with OLGA 1.2.3, V-gene circos plots were generated with VDJtools, specificities were searched for in VDJdb, and CDR3 motifs were identified with GLIPH. TCRdb limited this immuneACCESS table to in-frame rearrangements with V and J called. A share of clones is missing; checked studies link under half to unresolved V genes, and the rest is unexplained. The DNA was the basis for D and trimming; V, J and clone size are from that table. A total of tens of thousands of clones appear in this sample, around 85% of them only once. About 2.8% of the sample comes from the top ten.

What was sequenced was CD4+ T cells from blood buffy coats. Recombination connected TRBV5-1 to TRBJ2-7; the D call is tentative, TRBD1 or TRBD2, as each matches 5 bases. This clonotype was obtained from a human donor in good health. The CDR3 protein is CASSLEGTIYEQYF. The nucleotide sequence reads as follows: TGCGCCAGCAGCTTGGAAGGGACCATCTACGAGCAGTACTTC.